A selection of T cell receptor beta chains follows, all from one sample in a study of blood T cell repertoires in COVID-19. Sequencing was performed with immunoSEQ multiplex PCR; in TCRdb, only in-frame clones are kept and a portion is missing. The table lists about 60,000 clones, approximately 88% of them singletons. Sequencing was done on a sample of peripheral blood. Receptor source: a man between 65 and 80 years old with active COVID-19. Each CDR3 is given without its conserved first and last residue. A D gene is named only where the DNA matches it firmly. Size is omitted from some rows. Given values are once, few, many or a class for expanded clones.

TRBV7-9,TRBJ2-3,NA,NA,ASSSGPVASLDTQY
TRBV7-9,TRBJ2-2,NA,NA,ASSLAASTGELF
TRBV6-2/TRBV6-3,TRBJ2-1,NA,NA,ASSYSSGESYNEQF
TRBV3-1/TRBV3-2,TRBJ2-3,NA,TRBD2,ASSKGLATDTQY
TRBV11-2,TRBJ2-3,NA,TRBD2,ASSFSGRATDTQY
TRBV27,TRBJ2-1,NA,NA,ASSFRGSYNEQF
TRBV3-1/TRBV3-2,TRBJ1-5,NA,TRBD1,ASSQDTTGSQPQH
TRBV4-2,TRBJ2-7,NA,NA,ASSQGIGGSYEQY
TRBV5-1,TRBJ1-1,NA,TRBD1,ASSPWTGGNTEAF
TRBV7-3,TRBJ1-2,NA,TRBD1,ASSNRQGVYGYT
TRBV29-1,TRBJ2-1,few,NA,SGLAVNDEQF
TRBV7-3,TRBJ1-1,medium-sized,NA,ASSLHQGNTEAF
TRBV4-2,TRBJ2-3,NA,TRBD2,ASSQGTSGPSTDTQY
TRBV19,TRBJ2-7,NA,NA,ASSRAVFAYEQY
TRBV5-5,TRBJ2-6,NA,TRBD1,ASSSTGQGKISGANVLT
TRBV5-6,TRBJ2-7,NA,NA,ASSLGLSSYEQY
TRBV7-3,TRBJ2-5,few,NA,ASSFNLGETQY
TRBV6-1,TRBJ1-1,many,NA,ASSEEGLNTEAF
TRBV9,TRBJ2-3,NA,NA,ASSAGSLSTQY
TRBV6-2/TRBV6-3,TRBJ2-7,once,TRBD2,ASSSPGLAALRGQY
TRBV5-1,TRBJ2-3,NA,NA,ASSFRRSDTQY
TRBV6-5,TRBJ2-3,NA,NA,ASLRTDTQY
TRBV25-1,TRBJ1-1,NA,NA,ASSAGFKTEAF
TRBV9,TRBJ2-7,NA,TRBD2,ASSEGLAGGFRNTYEQY
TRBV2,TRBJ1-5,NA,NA,ASSDTGVRQPQH
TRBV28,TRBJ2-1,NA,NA,ASSLMGARQF
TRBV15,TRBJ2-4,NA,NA,ATDTGGGLIQY
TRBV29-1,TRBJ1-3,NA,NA,SVEIPRERNTIY
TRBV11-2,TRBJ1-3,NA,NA,ASSLSRDWNTIY
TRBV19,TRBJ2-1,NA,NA,ASSIPPREQF
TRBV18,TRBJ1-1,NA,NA,ASLPWGGGNTEAF
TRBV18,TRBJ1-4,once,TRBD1,ASSPPGQRGEKLF
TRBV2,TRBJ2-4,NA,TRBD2,ASSEGGYVIQY
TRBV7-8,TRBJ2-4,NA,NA,ASSPLSRLAKNIQY
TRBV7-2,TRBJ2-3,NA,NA,ASSLRRSTDTQY
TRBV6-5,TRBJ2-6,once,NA,ATHTWTSGANVLT
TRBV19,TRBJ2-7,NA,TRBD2,ASSISGSSYEQY
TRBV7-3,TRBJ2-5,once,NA,ASSVIAQETQY
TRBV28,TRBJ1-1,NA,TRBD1,ASRNPQGFYTEAF
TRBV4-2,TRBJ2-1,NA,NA,ASSQVAGEQF
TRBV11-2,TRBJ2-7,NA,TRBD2,ASSLLAAYEQY
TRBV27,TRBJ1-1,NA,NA,ASSLNRDTEAF
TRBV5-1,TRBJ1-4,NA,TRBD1,ASSLMGTGEGEKLF
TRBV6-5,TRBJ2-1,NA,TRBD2,ASGRREGYNEQF
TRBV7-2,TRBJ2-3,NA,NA,ASSFLPGDTQY
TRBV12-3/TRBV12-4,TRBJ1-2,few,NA,ASSLSGNYGYT
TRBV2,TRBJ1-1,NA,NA,ASSADGPNTEAF
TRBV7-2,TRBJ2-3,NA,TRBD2,ASSSPEVLAAFTDTQY
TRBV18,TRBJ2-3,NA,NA,ASSPPARGYTDTQY
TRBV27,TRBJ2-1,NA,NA,ASTLSQYNEQF
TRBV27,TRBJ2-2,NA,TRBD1,ASSPRTGNTGELF
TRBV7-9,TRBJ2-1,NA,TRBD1,ASSSAGTGVNEQF
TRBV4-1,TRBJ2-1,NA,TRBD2,ASSQVTSGYNEQF
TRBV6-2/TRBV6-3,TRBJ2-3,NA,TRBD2,ASSYGSSGSRDTQY
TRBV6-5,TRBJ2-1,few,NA,ASTSVGGDRNSF
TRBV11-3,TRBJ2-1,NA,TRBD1,ASSLGTGGSDEQF
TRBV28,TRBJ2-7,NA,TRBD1,ASSPNRDPRGISSYEQY
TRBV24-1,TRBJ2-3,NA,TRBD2,ATSDRAGSTDTQY